What follows are 20 T cell receptor beta chains derived from one specimen sequenced in a study of blood T cell repertoires in COVID-19. Clones were sequenced by immunoSEQ multiplex PCR, and TCRdb holds only the in-frame ones, with some missing. The sample carries some 200,000 clones, roughly 88% recorded once. The sample comprised peripheral blood. The source is a man in his fifties with COVID-19, enrolled during active disease.

This clone showed up just a few times. The chain combines TRBV19 with TRBJ2-7, with a tentative D call TRBD2 (6 bases). The CDR3 length is 15 residues. V was pared by 1 base and J by 4 bases, with 14 bases between. Per germline, CDR1 LNHDA and CDR2 SQIVND (reference sequence). Here the CDR3 reads CASSIAGEAGYEQYF. CDR3 sequence (DNA): TGTGCCAGTAGTATAGCGGGGGAGGCCGGGTACGAGCAGTACTTC.

The chain has TRBV7-8 and TRBJ1-4; weak D call: TRBD1 (6 bases). Between the trimmed V and J ends, which lost 5 bases and 3 bases, there was a span of 13 bases. The CDR3 has 15 amino acids. CDR1 and CDR2 (germline): SGHVS, FQNEAQ. The CDR3 region has the DNA TGTGCCAGCAGCGCTAACAGGGTGGCTAATGAAAAACTGTTTTTT. This codes for CASSANRVANEKLFF.

A single count supports this clone. This sequence joins TRBV5-1 and TRBJ1-1; the D is unclear. Trimming took 0 bases from V and 1 from J, leaving 4 bases between them. This CDR3 region has 13 residues. The germline CDR1 and CDR2 sequences are SGHRS and YFSETQ. This CDR3 is CASSLDRNTEAFF. The CDR3 DNA sequence: TGCGCCAGCAGCTTGGATAGGAACACTGAAGCTTTCTTT. The full variable domain, with the rest looked up from reference TRBV5-1 and TRBJ1-1, is KAGVTQTPRYLIKTRGQQVTLSCSPISGHRSVSWYQQTPGQGLQFLFEYFSETQRNKGNFPGRFSGRQFSNSRSEMNVSTLELGDSALYLCASSLDRNTEAFFGQGTRLTVV.

This clone was seen more than once but under ten times. The chain combines TRBV12-3 or TRBV12-4 with TRBJ1-1; D unclear. The CDR3 sequence is 13 residues long. V dropped 7 bases and J dropped 11 bases, with 20 bases sitting between them. CDR3 in DNA: TGTGCCAGCACTTTTTCTGCCGCGTCGGGGGCTTTCTTT. This encodes CASTFSAASGAFF.

The chain recombines TRBV7-2 with TRBJ1-3; no clear D gene. The germline CDR1 and CDR2 sequences are SGHTA and FQGNSA. Deletions cut 5 bases from V and 1 base from J, with 9 bases between. The CDR3 is 14 residues long. CDR3 bases: TGTGCCAGCAGCCCGGAGCCGTCTGGAAACACCATATATTTT. Protein sequence: CASSPEPSGNTIYF.

V gene TRBV19 combines with J gene TRBJ1-1; TRBD1 is a possible D gene (5 bases). Germline CDR1 LNHDA, CDR2 SQIVND (reference sequence). The length of the CDR3 is 13 residues. Trimming left V 6 bases short and J 0 bases short, with 8 bases between. CDR3 DNA sequence: TGTGCCAGTAGGGCAGGGCTGAACACTGAAGCTTTCTTT. This gives the protein CASRAGLNTEAFF.

The chain is built from TRBV3-1 (or the pseudogene TRBV3-2) and TRBJ2-3; TRBD2 matches at 8 bases. The CDR3 has 15 amino acids. CDR1 and CDR2 (germline): LGHDT, YNNKEL (reference sequence). V shed 7 bases, J shed 2 bases, and the junction held 8 bases outside the gene matches. The CDR3 sequence: CASMDRGGSTDTQYF. The DNA for the CDR3 is TGTGCCAGCATGGACCGGGGGGGATCCACAGATACGCAGTATTTT.

This chain joins TRBV11-2 and TRBJ2-1; 7 nucleotides line up with TRBD2. The CDR3 runs 17 residues. Looked up from germline, CDR1 is SGHAT and CDR2 is FQNNGV. V shed 1 base, J shed 2 bases, and the junction held 8 bases outside the gene matches. CDR3 coding DNA: TGTGCCAGCAGCTTAGGGGGGTGGCGGGGGACCTACAATGAGCAGTTCTTC. It translates to CASSLGGWRGTYNEQFF.

The chain employs TRBV7-8 and TRBJ1-1; maybe TRBD1 (5 bases). The V and J ends lost 0 bases and 5 bases respectively, with 16 bases between them. This CDR3 contains 16 residues. CDR1 SGHVS and CDR2 FQNEAQ come from the germline V gene. The CDR3: CASSLAWAGSSTEAFF. The CDR3 region has the DNA TGTGCCAGCAGCTTAGCGTGGGCAGGGTCGTCGACTGAAGCTTTCTTT.

CDR3 DNA sequence: TGTGCCAGCAGCCAAGATCTGAGTGGGCGGGATGAGCAGTTCTTC. Amino acid sequence: CASSQDLSGRDEQFF. V gene TRBV3-1 (or the pseudogene TRBV3-2) combines with J gene TRBJ2-1; D perhaps matches TRBD2 (5 bases). The CDR3 is 15 residues long. Trimming stripped 0 bases from V and 8 bases from J, with 14 bases between. The germline gives CDR1 LGHDT, CDR2 YNNKEL (reference sequence).

CDR3 sequence reads: CATSRPDRDQPQHF. CDR3 in DNA: TGTGCCACCAGCAGACCGGACAGGGACCAGCCCCAGCATTTT. This chain uses TRBV15 with TRBJ1-5, with 8 nucleotides matching TRBD1. The CDR3 is made up of 14 amino acids. The germline gives CDR1 LNHNV, CDR2 YYDKDF (reference sequence). The ends lost 2 bases at V and 7 bases at J; junction bases unmatched: 4. Full variable domain (outside the CDR3, taken from reference TRBV15 and TRBJ1-5): DAMVIQNPRYQVTQFGKPVTLSCSQTLNHNVMYWYQQKSSQAPKLLFHYYDKDFNNEADTPDNFQSRRPNTSFCFLDIRSPGLGDTAMYLCATSRPDRDQPQHFGDGTRLSIL.

The chain recombines TRBV10-3 with TRBJ1-3, with 8 nucleotides matching TRBD1. This CDR3 is 16 amino acids long. Per the germline V gene, CDR1 is ENHRY and CDR2 is SYGVKD. After removal of 6 bases from V and 3 bases from J, the junction contained 10 bases not matched to a gene. The CDR3 DNA sequence: TGTGCCATCAGACCGGCCGGGACAGGCTTTGGAAACACCATATATTTT. Amino acid sequence: CAIRPAGTGFGNTIYF.

On this clone: The same CDR3 arises from other DNA sequences in this sample as well. The J gene is TRBJ2-7, the V gene TRBV5-6, with 8 bases lining up with TRBD1. Germline-derived CDR1 and CDR2 are SGHDT and YYEEEE. The CDR3 runs 14 residues. Losses at the gene ends were 4 bases for V and 4 bases for J; bases not matched to a gene: 7. CDR3 loop: CASSQGQGRYEQYF. The CDR3 bases are TGTGCCAGCAGCCAAGGACAGGGTCGGTACGAGCAGTACTTC.

V usage is TRBV12-3 or TRBV12-4 and J usage is TRBJ1-5; D is unclear. V lost 6 bases and J 0 bases, leaving 3 bases between the germline ends. This CDR3 is built from 12 residues. CDR3 region: CASSYSNQPQHF. CDR3 DNA: TGTGCCAGCAGCTATAGCAATCAGCCCCAGCATTTT.

The rearrangement links TRBV6-5 to TRBJ1-4, with no clear D. Trimming cost V 2 bases and J 0 bases, with 10 bases left between them. CDR3 length: 16 amino acids. The germline V gene encodes CDR1 MNHEY and CDR2 SVGAGI. The CDR3 DNA sequence: TGTGCCAGCAGTTACAACACACCGTCAACTAATGAAAAACTGTTTTTT. Residues: CASSYNTPSTNEKLFF.

The CDR3 sequence: CASSPLSTSSYEQYF. DNA for the CDR3: TGTGCCAGCAGCCCACTGAGCACTAGCTCCTACGAGCAGTACTTC. This chain uses TRBV7-9 with TRBJ2-7, with D maybe TRBD2 (5 bases). V lost 5 bases and J lost 0, with 14 bases in between. In germline, CDR1 is SEHNR, CDR2 FQNEAQ (reference sequence). The CDR3 consists of 15 residues. The complete variable domain, with remaining parts taken from reference TRBV7-9 and TRBJ2-7, reads DTGVSQNPRHKITKRGQNVTFRCDPISEHNRLYWYRQTLGQGPEFLTYFQNEAQLEKSRLLSDRFSAERPKGSFSTLEIQRTEQGDSAMYLCASSPLSTSSYEQYFGPGTRLTVT.

V is TRBV5-8 and J is TRBJ1-5, with TRBD1 matching 8 bases. Germline V lookup: CDR1 SGHTS, CDR2 YDEGEE. This CDR3 contains 17 residues. The trim removed 0 bases at V and 3 bases at J, leaving 8 bases unmatched. In DNA, the CDR3 is TGTGCCAGCAGCTTGGCACTGACAGGGGACCTCAATCAGCCCCAGCATTTT. Its protein product is CASSLALTGDLNQPQHF. Combining the CDR3 with reference TRBV5-8 and TRBJ1-5 gives the whole variable domain EAGVTQSPTHLIKTRGQQATLRCSPISGHTSVYWYQQALGLGLQFLLWYDEGEERNRGNFPPRFSGRQFPNYSSELNVNALELEDSALYLCASSLALTGDLNQPQHFGDGTRLSIL.

The chain uses TRBV9 and TRBJ2-5, with D tentatively TRBD1 (6 bases). Germline-derived CDR1 and CDR2 are SGDLS and YYNGEE. This CDR3 spans 14 amino acids. The V end lost 0 bases, the J end lost 5 bases, and 11 bases lay between the germline ends. The CDR3 DNA reads TGTGCCAGCAGCGTAGCTCCAGGGGACGAGACCCAGTACTTC. Its translation is CASSVAPGDETQYF. Using reference TRBV9 and TRBJ2-5 for the parts outside the CDR3, the full variable domain is DSGVTQTPKHLITATGQRVTLRCSPRSGDLSVYWYQQSLDQGLQFLIQYYNGEERAKGNILERFSAQQFPDLHSELNLSSLELGDSALYFCASSVAPGDETQYFGPGTRLLVL.

This rearrangement joins TRBV27 to TRBJ2-1; 7 bases are shared with TRBD2. With 3 bases clipped from V and 4 bases from J, the junction kept 6 bases outside the gene matches. The CDR3 runs to 15 residues. Germline CDR1 reads MNHEY; CDR2 reads SMNVEV (reference sequence). The CDR3 region has the DNA TGTGCCAGCAGTTTGGAGGCGGGAGCGTACAATGAGCAGTTCTTC. It encodes CASSLEAGAYNEQFF.

The chain uses TRBV5-1 and TRBJ1-6; 8 positions match TRBD1. Germline loops: CDR1 SGHRS, CDR2 YFSETQ. The ends lost 6 bases at V and 7 bases at J; junction bases unmatched: 12. This CDR3 contains 16 residues. The CDR3, as DNA: TGCGCCAGCACCTCCCACGGCGCAGGGGGCAATTCACCCCTCCACTTT. Its translation: CASTSHGAGGNSPLHF. Looking up the rest from reference TRBV5-1 and TRBJ1-6 gives the full variable domain: KAGVTQTPRYLIKTRGQQVTLSCSPISGHRSVSWYQQTPGQGLQFLFEYFSETQRNKGNFPGRFSGRQFSNSRSEMNVSTLELGDSALYLCASTSHGAGGNSPLHFGNGTRLTVT.